This is a list of T cell receptor beta chains from one sample in a study of CXCR4 blockade with PD-1 therapy in pancreatic cancer. Antigens for these TCRs are unknown. Here immunoSEQ multiplex PCR was the method, and the copy in TCRdb shows in-frame clones only, minus some. The specimen's table records dozens of clones. Here the sequenced sample was cultured tumor tissue, taken after two to three days in culture. These receptors all come from a human donor with pancreatic ductal adenocarcinoma. Each CDR3 is given with its conserved first and last residue. D genes are given only for firm matches. Clone size is shown for a subset of rows, as once, few, many or a class of expanded clone.

>TRBJ1-5|-|TRBV29-1|-
CSGGPPPGTPSPSNQPQHF
TGCAGCGGAGGTCCTCCCCCCGGGACACCAAGTCCTAGCAATCAGCCCCAGCATTTT
>TRBJ2-7|-|TRBV14|-
CASSPLGSAYEQYF
TGTGCCAGCAGCCCCTTAGGGTCCGCTTACGAGCAGTACTTC
>TRBJ1-4|-|TRBV11-3|TRBD1
CASSLPTGGTNEKLFF
TGTGCCAGCAGCTTGCCAACAGGGGGTACTAATGAAAAACTGTTTTTT
>TRBJ2-6|-|TRBV25-1|-
CASSHTVGQSRANVLTF
TGTGCCAGCAGTCACACCGTTGGACAAAGTCGGGCCAACGTCCTGACTTTC
>TRBJ2-2|-|TRBV6-8|-
CASSRNVRELFF
TGTGCCAGCAGCAGGAACGTCCGGGAGCTGTTTTTT
>TRBJ2-1|-|TRBV9|TRBD2
CASSVGLAGGPNEQFF
TGTGCCAGCAGCGTGGGACTAGCGGGAGGACCCAATGAGCAGTTCTTC
>TRBJ1-1|few|TRBV11-3|-
CASSLDLTGNTEAFF
TGTGCCAGCAGCTTAGATCTTACAGGGAACACTGAAGCTTTCTTT
>TRBJ2-7|-|TRBV11-3|TRBD2
CASHNPGGIPYEQYF
TGTGCCAGCCACAACCCGGGAGGGATCCCCTACGAGCAGTACTTC
>TRBJ1-3|-|TRBV6-8|TRBD1
CASSADRGNTIYF
TGTGCCAGCAGTGCCGACAGGGGTAACACCATATATTTT
>TRBJ1-4|-|TRBV6-8|-
CASSYSDNEKLFF
TGTGCCAGCAGTTACTCGGATAATGAAAAACTGTTTTTT
>TRBJ2-3|-|TRBV11-3|TRBD1
CASSRGQGRDTQYF
TGTGCCAGCAGCCGTGGACAGGGTCGAGATACGCAGTATTTT
>TRBJ2-5|-|TRBV11-3|-
CASSPRDQRPGETQYF
TGTGCCAGCAGCCCAAGGGACCAGAGACCCGGAGAGACCCAGTACTTC
>TRBJ1-4|-|TRBV19|-
CASSIDAGAEEKLFF
TGTGCCAGTAGTATAGATGCAGGGGCAGAGGAAAAACTGTTTTTT
>TRBJ2-1|once|TRBV6-8|-
CASSILGTPSLYNEQFF
TGTGCCAGCAGTATTCTCGGGACTCCCAGCCTATACAATGAGCAGTTCTTC
>TRBJ1-1|-|TRBV14|TRBD1
CASSRNQGGTEAFF
TGTGCCAGCAGCCGTAACCAGGGGGGAACTGAAGCTTTCTTT